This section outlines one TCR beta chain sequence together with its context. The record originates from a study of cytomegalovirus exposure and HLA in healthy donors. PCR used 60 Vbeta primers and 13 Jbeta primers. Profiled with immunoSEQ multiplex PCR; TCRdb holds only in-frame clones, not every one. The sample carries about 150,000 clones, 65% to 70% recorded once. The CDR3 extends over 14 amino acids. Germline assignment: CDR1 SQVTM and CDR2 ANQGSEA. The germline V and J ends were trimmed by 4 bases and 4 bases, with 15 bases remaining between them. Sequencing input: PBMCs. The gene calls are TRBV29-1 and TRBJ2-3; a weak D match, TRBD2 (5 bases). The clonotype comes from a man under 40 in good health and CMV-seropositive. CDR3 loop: CSVGFRAVADTQYF. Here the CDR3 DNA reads TGCAGCGTTGGATTTCGAGCGGTCGCAGATACGCAGTATTTT.